The rows below give T cell receptor beta chains drawn from one sample of a study of T cells in Graves' hyperthyroidism and ophthalmopathy. A single record per CDR3 protein comes from TCRdb applying MiXCR to the multiplex PCR reads. In the table there are hundreds of thousands of distinct CDR3 sequences, about 43% of which are singletons. Material: peripheral blood or thyroid tissue (not recorded which). The receptors were gathered from a woman under 30 with Graves' hyperthyroidism. Each CDR3 is given with its conserved first and last residue. D genes are given only for firm matches. Where a row states a size, it is once, few, many or the class of an expanded clone; other rows omit it.

j_call cdr3_length clone_size d_call v_call cdr3_nt cdr3_aa
TRBJ2-7 15 . TRBD1 TRBV10-3 TGTGCCATCAGTGGACAGGGGCGAAGCTCCTACGAGCAGTACTTC CAISGQGRSSYEQYF
TRBJ2-3 15 few . TRBV7-3 TGTGCCAGCAGCCCATCTAGAAAGAGCACAGATACGCAGTATTTT CASSPSRKSTDTQYF
TRBJ2-2 21 . TRBD2 TRBV7-2 TGTGCCAGCAGCTTAGCTCGGGACAGGGGACTAGCGGGAGGGAGGACCGGGGAGCTGTTTTTT CASSLARDRGLAGGRTGELFF
TRBJ2-7 14 . . TRBV7-2 TGTGCCAGCAGCTTAGGCCTAGTAGGGGACGAGCAGTACTTC CASSLGLVGDEQYF
TRBJ2-7 16 . . TRBV6-5 TGTGCCAGCAGTTTGGTGGATAGCGGAACAGACTACGAGCAGTACTTC CASSLVDSGTDYEQYF
TRBJ2-2 16 . . TRBV24-1 TGTGCCACCAGTGGACAGACAGAGGCGAACACCGGGGAGCTGTTTTTT CATSGQTEANTGELFF
TRBJ2-2 12 . . TRBV19 TGTGCCGCTAGAAGTTACACCGGGGAGCTGTTTTTT CAARSYTGELFF
TRBJ1-1 10 few . TRBV20-1 TGCAGTGCCCGATGGACTGAAGCTTTCTTT CSARWTEAFF
TRBJ1-1 11 . . TRBV2 TGTGCCAGGGGGTTTAACCCTGAAGCTTTCTTT CARGFNPEAFF
TRBJ1-2 18 many . TRBV15 TGTGCCACCAGCCCGCAAAGGGGCCGCGAGGGATTTAACTATGGCTACACCTTC CATSPQRGREGFNYGYTF